The 23 T cell receptor beta chains in this list originate from one sample, sequenced in a study of T cell responses to AZD1222 COVID-19 vaccine. The data were produced by immunoSEQ multiplex PCR, yet TCRdb's version contains in-frame clones alone and is incomplete. The sample lists about 100,000 clones, approximately 89% occurring once. The source material was peripheral blood, sampled 28 days after the second AZD1222 dose. Every receptor here comes from an adult who received the AZD1222 COVID-19 vaccine.

This clone was seen just once. The J gene is TRBJ2-5, the V gene TRBV24-1, with D perhaps being TRBD1 or TRBD2 (7 bases each). The germline V gene encodes CDR1 KGHDR and CDR2 SFDVKD. This CDR3 has 15 residues. Trimming took off 6 bases at V and 1 base at J, with 14 bases between the two ends. Here the CDR3 DNA reads TGTGCCACCAGTTGGGGAGGGGGCACCCAAGAGACCCAGTACTTC. Its protein is CATSWGGGTQETQYF.

This clone was observed once. This rearrangement joins TRBV3-1 (or the pseudogene TRBV3-2) to TRBJ2-3; D call uncertain. Trimming took off 1 base at V and 8 bases at J, with 7 bases between the two ends. CDR1 and CDR2 (germline): LGHDT, YNNKEL (reference sequence). This CDR3 contains 12 residues. The DNA for the CDR3 is TGTGCCAGCAGCCAAGCGGCAGGTACGCAGTATTTT. Its protein is CASSQAAGTQYF.

This clone was found once. The V and J genes are TRBV6-5 and TRBJ2-1, with TRBD2 identical over 8 bases. The CDR3 is 14 amino acids. The germline CDR1 and CDR2 sequences are MNHEY and SVGAGI. V shed 10 bases, J shed 9 bases, and the junction held 14 bases outside the gene matches. The CDR3 DNA is TGTGCCACGCTAGGGCCCCGGGCGGGAGGTGAGCAGTTCTTC. This gives the protein CATLGPRAGGEQFF.

For this clone: Other DNA sequences in this specimen translate into the identical CDR3. This rearrangement joins TRBV28 to TRBJ1-5, with TRBD1 matching 10 bases. The CDR3 is 14 amino acids. After removal of 6 bases from V and 3 bases from J, the junction contained 2 bases not matched to a gene. From germline, CDR1 is MDHEN and CDR2 SYDVKM. Here the CDR3 DNA reads TGTGCCAGCAGGGGACAGGGGCCCAATCAGCCCCAGCATTTT. Translation gives CASRGQGPNQPQHF.

The rearrangement uses TRBV11-2 and TRBJ2-7; weak D call: TRBD2 (5 bases). Trimming took 5 bases from V and 0 from J, leaving 14 bases between them. CDR1 and CDR2 from the germline V gene are SGHAT and FQNNGV. CDR3 size: 15 residues. The CDR3 nucleotides are TGTGCCAGCAGCGCCCGGACTGAGAGCTCCTACGAGCAGTACTTC. Translated: CASSARTESSYEQYF.

This clone was seen only once. The chain joins TRBV24-1 to TRBJ2-2; TRBD2 is a possible D gene (6 bases). The CDR3 has 13 residues. The germline gives CDR1 KGHDR, CDR2 SFDVKD. Deletions cut 7 bases from V and 4 bases from J, with 9 bases between. The DNA of the CDR3 is TGTGCCACCAGGCGGGGTGGCACCGGGGAGCTGTTTTTT. It yields the protein CATRRGGTGELFF.

The chain combines TRBV14 with TRBJ2-1; D call uncertain. The germline gives CDR1 SGHDN, CDR2 FVKESK. This CDR3 has 13 amino acids. The V end was cut by 0 bases, the J end by 9 bases, with 9 bases between. The CDR3 sequence is CASSQDLGGEQFF. The CDR3 nucleotides are TGTGCCAGCAGCCAAGATTTGGGTGGTGAGCAGTTCTTC.

This clone was seen more than once but under ten times. The chain combines TRBV3-1 (or the pseudogene TRBV3-2) with TRBJ2-7; TRBD1 agrees at 9 bases. Germline V gene sequence: CDR1 LGHDT, CDR2 YNNKEL (reference sequence). This CDR3 spans 14 amino acids. With V trimmed by 4 bases and J by 2 bases, 3 bases remained unmatched. Written as DNA, the CDR3 is TGTGCCAGCAGCCGCGGACAGGGGACCTACGAGCAGTACTTC. This translates into CASSRGQGTYEQYF.

The chain employs TRBV19 and TRBJ1-5; D may be TRBD1 (6 bases). Between the trimmed V and J ends, which lost 1 base and 4 bases, there was a span of 8 bases. The germline V gene encodes CDR1 LNHDA and CDR2 SQIVND (reference sequence). This CDR3 comprises 14 residues. CDR3 residues: CASSIAGANQPQHF. The CDR3 bases are TGTGCCAGTAGTATAGCGGGGGCTAATCAGCCCCAGCATTTT.

The chain has TRBV24-1 and TRBJ2-3; D is possibly TRBD2 (6 bases). The CDR3 has 14 residues. Germline CDR1 is KGHDR and CDR2 is SFDVKD. Trimming left V 7 bases short and J 5 bases short, with 15 bases between. The CDR3, as DNA: TGTGCCACCAGAGGGGACTGGCTTGGAGATACGCAGTATTTT. It is translated as CATRGDWLGDTQYF.

This sequence joins TRBV6-1 and TRBJ1-2, with D hard to call. The CDR3 has 15 residues. The V end lost 0 bases, the J end lost 0 bases, and 8 bases lay between the germline ends. The V gene's germline CDR1 is MNHNS and CDR2 SASEGT. The CDR3 spells CASSEARVANYGYTF. CDR3 nucleotides: TGTGCCAGCAGTGAAGCTAGGGTAGCTAACTATGGCTACACCTTC.

This sequence joins TRBV6-5 and TRBJ2-7, with 10 bases that match TRBD1. Trimming took 7 bases from V and 0 from J; bases not matched to a gene: 3. The V gene's germline CDR1 is MNHEY and CDR2 SVGAGI. This CDR3 has 14 residues. The CDR3 DNA reads as TGTGCCAGCACCGGGACAGGGGTCTCCTACGAGCAGTACTTC. Its translation: CASTGTGVSYEQYF.

The chain uses TRBV5-1 and TRBJ2-1; weak D call: TRBD2 (6 bases). The ends were cut back, 3 bases at V and 2 bases at J, with 18 bases in the middle. Germline-derived CDR1 and CDR2 are SGHRS and YFSETQ. This CDR3 is 17 amino acids long. CDR3 bases: TGCGCCAGCAGCTCGGGCCTACGGGAGTCCCCCTACAATGAGCAGTTCTTC. Encoded protein: CASSSGLRESPYNEQFF.

This clone was recorded once. This chain joins TRBV6-5 and TRBJ1-1; weak D call: TRBD1 (5 bases). Germline V lookup: CDR1 MNHEY, CDR2 SVGAGI. V lost 4 bases to trimming and J lost 6 bases, with 9 bases between them. CDR3 length: 12 residues. The CDR3 DNA reads TGTGCCAGCAGTTTCCAGGGCTCTGAAGCTTTCTTT. As protein: CASSFQGSEAFF.

The chain couples TRBV6-6 to TRBJ2-7; 7 positions match TRBD1. The CDR3 runs 13 residues. Unmatched junction bases numbered 8, after V lost 6 bases and J lost 6 bases. The V gene's germline CDR1 is MNHNY and CDR2 SVGAGI (reference sequence). The CDR3 loop reads CASSEGNRGEQYF. The CDR3 region has the DNA TGTGCCAGCAGCGAAGGGAACAGGGGCGAGCAGTACTTC.

The chain couples TRBV19 to TRBJ2-3; D gene ambiguous. CDR1 is LNHDA, CDR2 SQIVND, per germline (reference sequence). The CDR3 runs 11 residues. V dropped 6 bases and J dropped 6 bases, with 7 bases sitting between them. CDR3 DNA: TGTGCCAGTAGGGAGCTCGATACGCAGTATTTT. It is translated as CASRELDTQYF.

The CDR3 DNA reads as TGTGCCAGCAGCGTCGAAACAGGGTCCAAAAACATTCAGTACTTC. Translation gives CASSVETGSKNIQYF. The genes are TRBV7-8 and TRBJ2-4; D perhaps matches TRBD1 (6 bases). The germline V gene encodes CDR1 SGHVS and CDR2 FQNEAQ. This CDR3 has 15 amino acids. Trimming took off 5 bases at V and 2 bases at J, with 13 bases between the two ends.

The rearrangement links TRBV10-3 to TRBJ1-2; 9 bases are shared with TRBD1. V lost 5 bases and J lost 4; bases outside the gene matches: 8. CDR3 length: 15 amino acids. The germline V gene encodes CDR1 ENHRY and CDR2 SYGVKD. CDR3 region: CAISSGTGSGYGYTF. CDR3 in DNA: TGTGCCATCAGTTCCGGGACAGGGAGCGGCTATGGCTACACCTTC.

The V gene is TRBV21-1, the J gene TRBJ1-4; the D call in the table, TRBD1, was not verified against the DNA. TRBV21-1 is a known pseudogene. CDR3 size: 22 residues. The CDR3 loop is CASSKVSLKGHSLDTTNEKLFF. Written as DNA, the CDR3 is TGTGCCAGCAGCAAAGTTAGCCTCAAGGGACACTCCCTTGACACAACTAATGAAAAACTGTTTTTT.

The CDR3: CASSPLPTNYGYTF. The CDR3 DNA is TGTGCCAGCAGTCCACTGCCCACCAACTATGGCTACACCTTC. The V call is TRBV27, the J call TRBJ1-2; D is ambiguous. CDR1 MNHEY and CDR2 SMNVEV come from the germline V gene (reference sequence). CDR3 length equals 14 residues. Between the trimmed V and J ends, which lost 5 bases and 2 bases, there was a span of 12 bases.

The chain has TRBV24-1 and TRBJ2-1; tentative D call: TRBD1 (5 bases). Germline assignment: CDR1 KGHDR and CDR2 SFDVKD. Between the trimmed V and J ends, which lost 5 bases and 7 bases, there was a span of 11 bases. The CDR3 extends over 13 amino acids. The CDR3 DNA sequence: TGTGCCACCAGTGGGCCAGGGATTAATGAGCAGTTCTTC. Translated, it gives CATSGPGINEQFF.

The gene calls are TRBV14 and TRBJ2-2, with D maybe TRBD1 (5 bases). Germline assignment: CDR1 SGHDN and CDR2 FVKESK. Trimming removed 4 bases at V and 3 bases at J, with 15 bases between. CDR3 length: 16 residues. The CDR3 spells CASSRRQPGYTGELFF. The CDR3 DNA is TGTGCCAGCAGCCGCAGACAGCCGGGCTACACCGGGGAGCTGTTTTTT.

A single count supports this clone. This chain links TRBV7-2 with TRBJ2-5; no definite D call. V shed 2 bases and J shed 0 bases, with 7 bases lying between them. The CDR3 consists of 14 residues. The germline V gene has CDR1 SGHTA and CDR2 FQGNSA. The CDR3 DNA follows: TGTGCCAGCAGCTTAATGTATAACCAAGAGACCCAGTACTTC. It codes for CASSLMYNQETQYF.